The 26 T cell receptor beta chains below all came from one sample that was sequenced in a study of blood T cell repertoires in COVID-19. The data were produced by immunoSEQ multiplex PCR, yet TCRdb's version contains in-frame clones alone and is incomplete. Among some 100,000 clones listed, roughly 83% were seen once. Input material: peripheral blood. The receptors derive from a human donor in a cohort sampled during active COVID-19.

This chain uses TRBV12-3 or TRBV12-4 with TRBJ2-6, with D unclear. CDR3 length equals 13 residues. V was pared by 7 bases and J by 1 base, with 5 bases between. DNA for the CDR3: TGTGCCAGCACCAGTTCTGGGGCCAACGTCCTGACTTTC. It yields the protein CASTSSGANVLTF.

The chain has TRBV3-1 (or the pseudogene TRBV3-2) and TRBJ2-7; 8 bases match TRBD1. V lost 1 base, J lost 6 bases, and 8 bases stayed unmatched. The CDR3 is made up of 15 amino acids. Per germline, CDR1 LGHDT and CDR2 YNNKEL (reference sequence). The CDR3 loop reads CASSQAFGQGGEQYF. The DNA for the CDR3 is TGTGCCAGCAGCCAAGCATTTGGACAGGGCGGCGAGCAGTACTTC.

Only one count was recorded for this clone. This chain joins TRBV2 and TRBJ2-7; 9 nucleotides align to TRBD2. The CDR3 is made up of 12 amino acids. Germline CDR1 SNHLY, CDR2 FYNNEI. Trimming took 8 bases from V and 2 from J; bases not matched to a gene: 1. The DNA for the CDR3 is TGTGCCAGCTTAGCGGGAGCCTACGAGCAGTACTTC. Its translation is CASLAGAYEQYF.

This chain links TRBV6-5 with TRBJ2-7; TRBD1 matches at 11 bases. The CDR3 consists of 14 residues. CDR1 is MNHEY and CDR2 is SVGAGI in the germline V gene. The V gene end was trimmed by 7 bases and the J gene end by 1 base; junction bases not matched to a gene: 3. The CDR3 nucleotides are TGTGCCAGCAATGGGGACAGGGGGTCCTACGAGCAGTACTTC. The encoded protein is CASNGDRGSYEQYF.

This chain uses TRBV6-6 with TRBJ2-7; D may be TRBD1 (6 bases). V lost 4 bases to trimming and J lost 4 bases, with 8 bases between them. Germline assignment: CDR1 MNHNY and CDR2 SVGAGI (reference sequence). The CDR3 extends over 12 amino acids. The CDR3 protein is CASSSDSYEQYF. The CDR3 DNA is TGTGCCAGCAGTTCGGACAGTTACGAGCAGTACTTC.

CDR3 sequence (DNA): TGTGCCAGCAGCCAAAGGGGAATGGTTGCCTACGAGCAGTACTTC. Protein: CASSQRGMVAYEQYF. The J gene is TRBJ2-7, the V gene TRBV3-1 (or the pseudogene TRBV3-2), with D perhaps matching TRBD1 (5 bases). The CDR3 totals 15 residues. V lost 2 bases to trimming and J lost 2 bases, with 13 bases between them. CDR1 LGHDT and CDR2 YNNKEL come from the germline V gene (reference sequence).

The chain uses TRBV29-1 and TRBJ1-2, with 9 nucleotides matching TRBD1. The CDR3 length is 12 residues. Germline V gene sequence: CDR1 SQVTM, CDR2 ANQGSEA. V shed 5 bases, J shed 3 bases, and the junction held 1 base outside the gene matches. In DNA form, the CDR3 reads TGCAGCGTTCGACAGGGGGACTATGGCTACACCTTC. Its translation is CSVRQGDYGYTF.

CDR3 DNA: TGTGCCAGCAGCTCCGGGACTAAGAACACCGGGGAGCTGTTTTTT. It yields the protein CASSSGTKNTGELFF. The V gene is TRBV7-9, the J gene TRBJ2-2, with 7 bases identical to TRBD2. J gave up 1 base and V 4 bases, and 3 bases lay outside the gene matches. CDR3 length: 15 amino acids. Per germline, CDR1 SEHNR and CDR2 FQNEAQ (reference sequence).

The genes are TRBV19 and TRBJ1-6; 10 nucleotides agree with TRBD1. Germline CDR1 and CDR2: LNHDA and SQIVND (reference sequence). This CDR3 has 16 residues. With V trimmed by 4 bases and J by 14 bases, 14 bases remained unmatched. The CDR3 is CASSSPPDRGPSTLHF. CDR3 nucleotides: TGTGCCAGTAGTAGCCCCCCAGACAGGGGGCCCTCAACCCTCCACTTT.

The CDR3: CASSIGGNYGYTF. The CDR3 region has the DNA TGTGCCAGTAGTATTGGAGGAAACTATGGCTACACCTTC. This rearrangement joins TRBV19 to TRBJ1-2, with D uncertain. The V gene's germline CDR1 is LNHDA and CDR2 SQIVND (reference sequence). V was shortened by 3 bases and J by 2 bases, with 7 bases between the two germline ends. CDR3 length: 13 amino acids.

V is TRBV2 and J is TRBJ2-5; D is uncertain. The germline gives CDR1 SNHLY, CDR2 FYNNEI. Trimming removed 4 bases at V and 4 bases at J, with 10 bases between. This CDR3 spans 13 amino acids. Here the CDR3 DNA reads TGTGCCAGCAGTGGAGGCATTTCAGAGACCCAGTACTTC. Protein product: CASSGGISETQYF.

The chain employs TRBV15 and TRBJ2-2; the D is unclear. The CDR3 sequence is 18 residues long. Germline V gene data show CDR1 as LNHNV and CDR2 as YYDKDF (reference sequence). V was cut by 0 bases and J by 0 bases, with 14 bases left in between. Written as DNA, the CDR3 is TGTGCCACCAGCAGAGATCAGGCGATTCTCGCGAACACCGGGGAGCTGTTTTTT. Translating it yields CATSRDQAILANTGELFF.

The chain links TRBV7-2 to TRBJ2-3; D unresolved. Between the trimmed V and J ends, which lost 5 bases and 4 bases, there was a span of 13 bases. This CDR3 spans 14 amino acids. The germline CDR1 and CDR2 sequences are SGHTA and FQGNSA. The CDR3 bases are TGTGCCAGCAGCCCCCCCCGGGTATCAGATACGCAGTATTTT. Protein product: CASSPPRVSDTQYF.

The rearrangement links TRBV15 to TRBJ2-1, with D possibly matching TRBD1 (5 bases). Germline CDR1 LNHNV, CDR2 YYDKDF (reference sequence). The CDR3 has 14 amino acids. V dropped 0 bases and J dropped 5 bases, with 8 bases sitting between them. The CDR3 region is CATSRDIGDNEQFF. In nucleotides, the CDR3 is TGTGCCACCAGCAGAGATATAGGGGACAATGAGCAGTTCTTC. Variable domain in full (rest from reference TRBV15 and TRBJ2-1): DAMVIQNPRYQVTQFGKPVTLSCSQTLNHNVMYWYQQKSSQAPKLLFHYYDKDFNNEADTPDNFQSRRPNTSFCFLDIRSPGLGDTAMYLCATSRDIGDNEQFFGPGTRLTVL.

The CDR3 sequence: CASSVGSRGGSRETQYF. The CDR3 nucleotides read TGTGCCAGCAGCGTAGGTTCGCGGGGCGGGTCTAGGGAGACCCAGTACTTC. The V gene is TRBV9, the J gene TRBJ2-5; possibly TRBD2 for D (6 bases). V was trimmed by 0 bases and J by 5 bases, leaving 20 bases between them. This CDR3 region has 17 residues. Germline values: CDR1 SGDLS, CDR2 YYNGEE.

V and J are TRBV11-2 and TRBJ2-5; maybe TRBD2 (6 bases). The germline CDR1 and CDR2 sequences are SGHAT and FQNNGV. The V and J ends lost 0 bases and 2 bases respectively, with 13 bases between them. The CDR3 sequence is 16 residues long. In nucleotides, the CDR3 is TGTGCCAGCAGCTTAGATGTAGCGGAGATACAAGAGACCCAGTACTTC. This codes for CASSLDVAEIQETQYF.

V and J are TRBV28 and TRBJ1-4, with TRBD1 matching over 9 bases. The CDR3 is made up of 15 amino acids. Losses at the gene ends were 4 bases for V and 2 bases for J; bases not matched to a gene: 2. Germline CDR1 and CDR2: MDHEN and SYDVKM. CDR3 amino acids: CASSSQGATNEKLFF. CDR3 in DNA: TGTGCCAGCAGTTCACAGGGGGCGACTAATGAAAAACTGTTTTTT.

This CDR3 is CATRRGARDEQFF. CDR3 nucleotide sequence: TGTGCCACCAGGCGCGGGGCTAGGGATGAGCAGTTCTTC. V is TRBV24-1 and J is TRBJ2-1; tentatively, D is TRBD2 (6 bases). CDR3 length: 13 amino acids. V lost 7 bases, J lost 8 bases, and 14 bases lay in between. The germline CDR1 and CDR2 sequences are KGHDR and SFDVKD.

CDR3 DNA: TGTGCCAGCAACTTACAGGGGGAATACGAGCAGTTCTTC. As protein: CASNLQGEYEQFF. V gene TRBV5-4 combines with J gene TRBJ2-1; 8 positions match TRBD1. This CDR3 has 13 amino acids. The junction had 9 bases not matched to a gene; V was cut back by 6 bases and J by 10 bases. The germline CDR1 and CDR2 sequences are SGHNT and YYREEE (reference sequence).

The chain recombines TRBV6-5 with TRBJ2-1; 7 bases match TRBD1. The V segment lost 10 bases and the J segment 6 bases; nucleotides outside the gene matches: 6. CDR3 length: 12 amino acids. The germline gives CDR1 MNHEY, CDR2 SVGAGI. CDR3: CATMTGPNEQFF. The DNA of the CDR3 is TGTGCCACCATGACAGGGCCCAATGAGCAGTTCTTC.

The chain uses TRBV25-1 and TRBJ2-5; D might be TRBD1 (6 bases). V was cut by 3 bases and J by 1 base, with 6 bases left in between. Germline values: CDR1 MGHDK, CDR2 SYGVNS. The CDR3 has 13 residues. The CDR3 spells CASSETGQETQYF. CDR3 bases: TGTGCCAGCAGTGAGACAGGCCAAGAGACCCAGTACTTC.

V gene TRBV9 combines with J gene TRBJ2-7; D might be TRBD1 (5 bases). Germline CDR1 is SGDLS and CDR2 is YYNGEE. The germline V and J ends were trimmed by 4 bases and 6 bases, with 14 bases remaining between them. CDR3 length equals 13 residues. CDR3 protein: CASSTDPTGEQYF. DNA of the CDR3: TGTGCCAGCAGCACCGACCCTACAGGCGAGCAGTACTTC.

The V and J genes are TRBV9 and TRBJ2-5, with TRBD1 identical over 10 bases. V dropped 3 bases and J dropped 4; count of bases not matched to a gene: 6. This CDR3 contains 15 residues. Germline values: CDR1 SGDLS, CDR2 YYNGEE. Here the CDR3 DNA reads TGTGCCAGCAGCGCGGGGACAGGGGCCGGAGAGACCCAGTACTTC. This gives the protein CASSAGTGAGETQYF.

This chain joins TRBV28 and TRBJ1-5; TRBD1 is a possible D gene (5 bases). The CDR3 is 14 residues long. Looked up from germline, CDR1 is MDHEN and CDR2 is SYDVKM. Trimming removed 2 bases at V and 4 bases at J, with 9 bases between. The CDR3 here is CASSLLTANQPQHF. For the CDR3, the DNA is TGTGCCAGCAGTTTACTGACAGCAAATCAGCCCCAGCATTTT.

The V call is TRBV11-1, the J call TRBJ2-1; 7 nucleotides line up with TRBD1. V lost 5 bases and J lost 7; bases outside the gene matches: 2. The CDR3 covers 12 residues. CDR1 is SGHAT, CDR2 FQDESV, per germline (reference sequence). CDR3 nucleotide sequence: TGTGCCAGCAGCGTCAGGGGGAATGAGCAGTTCTTC. Its translation: CASSVRGNEQFF.

This rearrangement joins TRBV7-8 to TRBJ1-5; TRBD1 aligns across 10 bases. V was pared by 5 bases and J by 3 bases, with 7 bases of the junction left unmatched. This CDR3 contains 16 residues. Germline V lookup: CDR1 SGHVS, CDR2 FQNEAQ. CDR3 nucleotide sequence: TGTGCCAGCAGCACACGACAGGGGGCCGACAATCAGCCCCAGCATTTT. It codes for CASSTRQGADNQPQHF.